This entry describes one TCR beta chain. The source of the sample is a study of blood T cell repertoires in COVID-19. In germline, CDR1 is MNHEY, CDR2 SVGEGT. This CDR3 spans 16 amino acids. The junction had 5 bases not matched to a gene; V was cut back by 3 bases and J by 5 bases. Clones were sequenced by immunoSEQ multiplex PCR, and TCRdb holds only the in-frame ones, with some missing. The data contain 150,000 to 200,000 clones, roughly 85% of them singletons. This TCR was recovered from a woman in her fifties or sixties with COVID-19, enrolled during active disease. The sample comprised peripheral blood. This chain uses TRBV6-2 or TRBV6-3 with TRBJ2-1, with 12 bases matching TRBD2. The CDR3 protein is CASSYIRLAGDNEQFF. CDR3 sequence (DNA): TGTGCCAGCAGTTATATAAGACTAGCGGGGGACAATGAGCAGTTCTTC.